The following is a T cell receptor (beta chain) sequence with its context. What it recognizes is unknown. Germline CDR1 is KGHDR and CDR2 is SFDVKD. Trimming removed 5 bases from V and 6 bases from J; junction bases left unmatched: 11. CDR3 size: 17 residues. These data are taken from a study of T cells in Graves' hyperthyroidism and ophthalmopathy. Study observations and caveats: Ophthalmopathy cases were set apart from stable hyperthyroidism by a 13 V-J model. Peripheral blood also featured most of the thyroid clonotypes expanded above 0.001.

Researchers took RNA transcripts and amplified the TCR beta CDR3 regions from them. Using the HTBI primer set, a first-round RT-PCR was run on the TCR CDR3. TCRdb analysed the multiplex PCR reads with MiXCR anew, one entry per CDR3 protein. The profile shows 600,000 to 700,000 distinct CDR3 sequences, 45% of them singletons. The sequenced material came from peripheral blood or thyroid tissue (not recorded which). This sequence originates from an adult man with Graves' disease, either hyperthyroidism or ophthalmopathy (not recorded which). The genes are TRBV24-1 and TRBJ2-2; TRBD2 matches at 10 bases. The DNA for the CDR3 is TGTGCCACCAGTGGCGGGGGGCTAGCGGGAGTGGCCGGGGAGCTGTTTTTT. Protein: CATSGGGLAGVAGELFF.